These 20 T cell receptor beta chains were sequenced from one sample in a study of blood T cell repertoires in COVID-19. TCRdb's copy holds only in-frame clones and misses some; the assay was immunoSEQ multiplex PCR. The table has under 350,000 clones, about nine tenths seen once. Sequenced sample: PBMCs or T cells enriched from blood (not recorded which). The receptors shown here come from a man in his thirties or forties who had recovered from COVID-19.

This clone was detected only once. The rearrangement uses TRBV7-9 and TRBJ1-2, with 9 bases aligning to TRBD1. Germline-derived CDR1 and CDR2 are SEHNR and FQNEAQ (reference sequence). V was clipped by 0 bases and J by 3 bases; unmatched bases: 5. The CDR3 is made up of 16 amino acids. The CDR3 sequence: CASSLAPDRGDYGYTF. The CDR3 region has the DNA TGTGCCAGCAGCTTAGCCCCTGACAGGGGGGACTATGGCTACACCTTC.

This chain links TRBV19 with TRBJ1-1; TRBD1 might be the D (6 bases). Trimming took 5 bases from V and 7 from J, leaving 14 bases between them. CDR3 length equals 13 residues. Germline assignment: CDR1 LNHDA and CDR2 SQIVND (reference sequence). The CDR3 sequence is CASSLLGQLEAFF. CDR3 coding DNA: TGTGCCAGTAGTCTGCTCGGACAGCTTGAAGCTTTCTTT.

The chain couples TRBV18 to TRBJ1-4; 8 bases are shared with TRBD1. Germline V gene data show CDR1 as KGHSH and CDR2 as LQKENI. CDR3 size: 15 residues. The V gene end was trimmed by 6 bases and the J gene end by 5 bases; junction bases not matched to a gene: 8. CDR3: CASSMQTGENEKLFF. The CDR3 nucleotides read TGTGCCAGCTCCATGCAGACAGGGGAGAATGAAAAACTGTTTTTT. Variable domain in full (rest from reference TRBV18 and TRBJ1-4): NAGVMQNPRHLVRRRGQEARLRCSPMKGHSHVYWYRQLPEEGLKFMVYLQKENIIDESGMPKERFSAEFPKEGPSILRIQQVVRGDSAAYFCASSMQTGENEKLFFGSGTQLSVL.

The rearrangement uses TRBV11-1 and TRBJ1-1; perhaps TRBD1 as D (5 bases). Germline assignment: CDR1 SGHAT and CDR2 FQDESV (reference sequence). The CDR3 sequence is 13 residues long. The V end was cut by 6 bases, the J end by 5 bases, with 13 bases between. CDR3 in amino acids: CASRLGGTTEAFF. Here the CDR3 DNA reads TGTGCCAGCAGACTCGGGGGTACGACTGAAGCTTTCTTT.

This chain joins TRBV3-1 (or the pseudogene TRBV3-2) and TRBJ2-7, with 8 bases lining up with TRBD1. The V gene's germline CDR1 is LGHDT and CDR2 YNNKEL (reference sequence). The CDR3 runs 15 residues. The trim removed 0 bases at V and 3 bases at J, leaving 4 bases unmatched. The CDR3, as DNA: TGTGCCAGCAGCCAAGATGTACAGGGGGTCTACGAGCAGTACTTC. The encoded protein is CASSQDVQGVYEQYF.

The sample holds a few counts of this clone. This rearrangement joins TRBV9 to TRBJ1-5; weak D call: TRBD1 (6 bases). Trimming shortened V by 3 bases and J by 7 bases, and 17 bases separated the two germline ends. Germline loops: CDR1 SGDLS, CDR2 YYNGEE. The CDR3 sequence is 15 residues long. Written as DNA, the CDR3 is TGTGCCAGCAGCGCCTCCCCGGGGGGCCGGCAGCCCCAGCATTTT. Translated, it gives CASSASPGGRQPQHF. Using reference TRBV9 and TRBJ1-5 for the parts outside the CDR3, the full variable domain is DSGVTQTPKHLITATGQRVTLRCSPRSGDLSVYWYQQSLDQGLQFLIQYYNGEERAKGNILERFSAQQFPDLHSELNLSSLELGDSALYFCASSASPGGRQPQHFGDGTRLSIL.

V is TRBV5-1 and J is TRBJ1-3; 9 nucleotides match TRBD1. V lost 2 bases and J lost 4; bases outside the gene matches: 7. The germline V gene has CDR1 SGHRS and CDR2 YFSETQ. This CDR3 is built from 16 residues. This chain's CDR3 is CASSLSAGTGGNTIYF. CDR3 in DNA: TGCGCCAGCAGCTTAAGTGCCGGGACAGGGGGAAACACCATATATTTT.

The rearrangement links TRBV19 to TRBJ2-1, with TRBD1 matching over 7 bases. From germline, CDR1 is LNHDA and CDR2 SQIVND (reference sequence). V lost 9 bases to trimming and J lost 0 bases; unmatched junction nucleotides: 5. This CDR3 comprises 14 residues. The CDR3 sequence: CASHDRDSYNEQFF. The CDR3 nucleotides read TGTGCCAGCCATGACAGGGACTCCTACAATGAGCAGTTCTTC.

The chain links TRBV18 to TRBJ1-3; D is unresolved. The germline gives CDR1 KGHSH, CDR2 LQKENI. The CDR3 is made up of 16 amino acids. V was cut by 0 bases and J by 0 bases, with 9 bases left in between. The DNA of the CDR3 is TGTGCCAGCTCACCACCGAGCGCGGACTCTGGAAACACCATATATTTT. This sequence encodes CASSPPSADSGNTIYF.

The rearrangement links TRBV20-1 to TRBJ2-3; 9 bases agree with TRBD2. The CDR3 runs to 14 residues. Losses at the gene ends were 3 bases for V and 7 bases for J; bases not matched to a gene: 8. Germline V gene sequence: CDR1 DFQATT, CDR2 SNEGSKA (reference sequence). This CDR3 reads CSASLAGVGYTQYF. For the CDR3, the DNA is TGCAGTGCTAGTTTAGCGGGGGTCGGATATACGCAGTATTTT.

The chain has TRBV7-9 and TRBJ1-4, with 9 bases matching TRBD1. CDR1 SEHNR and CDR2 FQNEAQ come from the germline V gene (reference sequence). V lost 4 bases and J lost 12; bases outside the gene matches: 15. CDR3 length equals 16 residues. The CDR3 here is CASSSMPGQGMEQLFF. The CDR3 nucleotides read TGTGCCAGCAGCTCAATGCCGGGACAGGGAATGGAGCAACTGTTTTTT.

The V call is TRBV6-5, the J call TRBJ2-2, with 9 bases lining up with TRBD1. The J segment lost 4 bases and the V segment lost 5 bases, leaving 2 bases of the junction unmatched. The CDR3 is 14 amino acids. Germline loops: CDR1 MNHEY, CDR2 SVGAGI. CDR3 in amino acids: CASSQQGATGELFF. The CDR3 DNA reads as TGTGCCAGCAGTCAACAGGGGGCCACCGGGGAGCTGTTTTTT.

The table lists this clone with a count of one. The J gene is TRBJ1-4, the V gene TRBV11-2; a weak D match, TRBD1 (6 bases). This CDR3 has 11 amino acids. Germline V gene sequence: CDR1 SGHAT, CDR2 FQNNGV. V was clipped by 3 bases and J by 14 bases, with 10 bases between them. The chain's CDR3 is CASSFGQWLFF. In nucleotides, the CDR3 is TGTGCCAGCAGCTTCGGACAGTGGCTGTTTTTT.

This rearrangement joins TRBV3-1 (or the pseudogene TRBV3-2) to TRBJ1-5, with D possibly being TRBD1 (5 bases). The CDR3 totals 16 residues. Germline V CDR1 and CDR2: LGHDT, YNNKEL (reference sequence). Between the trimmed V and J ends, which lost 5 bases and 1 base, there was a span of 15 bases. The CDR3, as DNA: TGTGCCAGCAGCTACGGCAGGGCTTTAAGCAATCAGCCCCAGCATTTT. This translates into CASSYGRALSNQPQHF.

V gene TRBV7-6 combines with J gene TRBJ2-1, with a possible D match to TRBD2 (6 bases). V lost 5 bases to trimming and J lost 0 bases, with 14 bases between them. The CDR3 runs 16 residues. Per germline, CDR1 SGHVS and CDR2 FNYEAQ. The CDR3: CASSPRERSSYNEQFF. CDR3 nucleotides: TGTGCCAGCAGCCCCCGGGAGCGGAGCTCCTACAATGAGCAGTTCTTC. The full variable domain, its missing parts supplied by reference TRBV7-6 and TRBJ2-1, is GAGVSQSPRYKVTKRGQDVALRCDPISGHVSLYWYRQALGQGPEFLTYFNYEAQQDKSGLPNDRFSAERPEGSISTLTIQRTEQRDSAMYRCASSPRERSSYNEQFFGPGTRLTVL.

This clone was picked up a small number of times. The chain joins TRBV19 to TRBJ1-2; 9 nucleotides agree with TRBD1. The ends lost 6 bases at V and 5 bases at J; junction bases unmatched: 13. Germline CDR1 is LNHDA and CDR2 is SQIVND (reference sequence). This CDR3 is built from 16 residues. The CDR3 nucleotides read TGTGCCAGTAGCCCACTACAGGGGGCGCTTAGTTATGGCTACACCTTC. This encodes CASSPLQGALSYGYTF.

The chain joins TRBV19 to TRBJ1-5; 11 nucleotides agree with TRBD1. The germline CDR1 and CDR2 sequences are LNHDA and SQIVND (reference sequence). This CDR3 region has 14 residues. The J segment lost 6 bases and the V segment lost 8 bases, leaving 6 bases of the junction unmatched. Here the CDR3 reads CASGDRGRGQPQHF. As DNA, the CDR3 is TGTGCCAGTGGGGACAGGGGGAGAGGTCAGCCCCAGCATTTT. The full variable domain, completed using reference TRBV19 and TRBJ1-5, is DGGITQSPKYLFRKEGQNVTLSCEQNLNHDAMYWYRQDPGQGLRLIYYSQIVNDFQKGDIAEGYSVSREKKESFPLTVTSAQKNPTAFYLCASGDRGRGQPQHFGDGTRLSIL.

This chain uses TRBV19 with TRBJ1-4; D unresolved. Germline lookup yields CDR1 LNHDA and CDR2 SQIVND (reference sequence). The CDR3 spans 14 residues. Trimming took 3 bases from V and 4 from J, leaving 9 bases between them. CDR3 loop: CASSIMRGNEKLFF. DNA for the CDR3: TGTGCCAGTAGTATTATGCGGGGTAATGAAAAACTGTTTTTT.

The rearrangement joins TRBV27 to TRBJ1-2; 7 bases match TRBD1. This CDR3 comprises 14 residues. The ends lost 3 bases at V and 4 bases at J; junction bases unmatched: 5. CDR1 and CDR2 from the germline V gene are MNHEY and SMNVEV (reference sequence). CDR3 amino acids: CASSFLGQPYGYTF. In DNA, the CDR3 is TGTGCCAGCAGTTTTTTGGGACAGCCCTATGGCTACACCTTC.

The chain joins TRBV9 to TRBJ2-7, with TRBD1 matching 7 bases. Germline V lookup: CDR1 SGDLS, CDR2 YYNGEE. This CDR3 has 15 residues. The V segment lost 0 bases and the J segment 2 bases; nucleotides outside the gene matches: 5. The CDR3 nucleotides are TGTGCCAGCAGCGTAGGGGGACAGCCGACCTACGAGCAGTACTTC. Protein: CASSVGGQPTYEQYF.